This T cell receptor (beta chain) is from a study of PD-L1 blockade in urothelial cancer (dated 2017 in TCRdb). In the study overall: Every patient began therapy at some point between 2014 and 2015 and was given atezolizumab 1,200 mg intravenously every 3 weeks. About 85% of the roughly 29 patients were identified as males with urothelial cancer of bladder origin, and a prior smoking history was reported by 18 of 29 patients. An ECOG performance status of 0 or 1 was recorded for the patients, and 0 to 3 prior chemotherapy regimens had been received by the patients. Blood samples were analyzed 3 weeks after the start of treatment (second dose) and 6 weeks after the start of treatment. A median of about 150,000 T cells and 65,000 to 90,000 unique TCRs was obtained from blood samples, and a median clonality of roughly 0.082 was observed. The study was an exploratory multi-omic analysis of somatic, immune and clinical correlates of response to PD-L1 blockade with atezolizumab in urothelial cancer. Pretreatment tumor samples and matched peripheral blood, collected serially before and after atezolizumab treatment, underwent TCR sequencing. Durable clinical benefit was defined as progression-free survival longer than 6 months, and TCR features were also tested against progression-free and overall survival. In the same patients, whole exome sequencing and RNA sequencing of pretreatment tumors were performed in addition to TCR sequencing. Durable clinical benefit was achieved by nine patients but not by the remaining 20. Pretreatment blood TCR-seq was available for about 27 patients, at least one posttreatment blood collection was obtained for roughly 24 patients, and tumor TCR-seq was available for roughly 24 patients. Beyond this particular receptor, the publication reports: Greater expansion of tumor-associated TCR clones in peripheral blood 3 weeks after the start of treatment was observed in patients with durable benefit (n of about 20, p = 0.022). Because the sample size was small (n of about 29) and many exploratory analyses were performed, the results are intended to be hypothesis-generating. Improved progression-free and overall survival was associated with having pretreatment peripheral blood TCR clonality below the median.

Concerning this clone: Its antigen specificity is not known. No quality values exist for individual bases; no much larger clone is one base distant.

To estimate absolute template abundance from read counts, synthetic TCR analog templates were spiked into each PCR. TCRbeta CDR3 regions were amplified from genomic DNA with bias-controlled V and J gene primers using the immunoSEQ assay. Sequencing of rearranged TCRbeta segments was done at approximately 20X coverage. Regarding the original processing steps: Clustering was used to correct sequencing errors, and CDR3s were annotated against IMGT so that V, D and J genes could be assigned. Downstream analyses used only productive TCRbeta rearrangements and left out out-of-frame or stop-codon sequences. Clonality was computed as one minus Shannon entropy normalized by the log of the number of unique productive sequences. Fisher's exact test with Benjamini-Hochberg correction, using a cutoff of adjusted p below 0.01, was how clones that differed between time points or between blood and tumor were identified. Imported from immuneACCESS, the table was reduced by TCRdb to in-frame sequences with V and J called. These copies leave out some clones; in studies compared against another copy, an unresolved V gene accounts for under half, and the cause of the remainder is not known. Clone size and V and J calls were adopted from that table, with D and trimming inferred from the DNA. This sample has 87,000 or so clones in its table, and roughly 89% of those were observed once. Clones ranked in the top ten supply 2% to 2.5% of the sample.

The CDR3 sequence holds 15 residues, the cysteine and phenylalanine included. Just the 45-base CDR3 DNA is kept, in frame starting at base 1. The germline V end is reduced by 5 bases and the J end by 4 bases; junction bases left unmatched: 9. CDR1 and CDR2 (SGHTA, FQGNSA) derive from the germline V gene. The time point label, as the study defines it: pretreatment peripheral blood. A cohort of 30 or so patients with locally advanced or metastatic urothelial carcinoma, treated at Memorial Sloan Kettering on a trial protocol, was included. Peripheral blood mononuclear cells were collected pretreatment and during treatment, with between 1 and 8 total time points per patient. The Qiagen DNeasy Blood extraction kit was used to purify genomic DNA from total PBMCs and tumor samples. Collected pretreatment and during treatment, PBMCs were isolated and stored as previously described.

The sequence joins TRBV7-2 to TRBJ1-2; TRBD1 matches 8 bases in the middle. This TCR came from a man aged 55 to 70 with urothelial cancer. Sequencing was performed on PBMCs, taken around atezolizumab (anti-PD-L1) treatment. CDR3 reads: CASSQPGQAIYGYTF. The nucleotide sequence reads as follows: TGTGCCAGCAGCCAACCGGGACAGGCCATCTATGGCTACACCTTC.